Listed below are T cell receptor beta chains from one sample, sequenced in a study of shared clonotypes between healthy human individuals. TCRdb's copy holds only in-frame clones and misses some; the assay was immunoSEQ multiplex PCR. The sample carries about 1.5 million clones, 95% to 99% recorded once. Input material: naive CD4+ T cells sorted from blood. These receptors were taken from a man aged 30 to 45 in good health. The CDR3 runs from the conserved cysteine through the conserved F or W. Each record gives: D gene, CDR3 length, V gene, J gene, CDR3 DNA, CDR3 protein. The D gene is left open where the match is weak.

>TRBD2|16|TRBV5-5|TRBJ2-1
TGTGCCAGCAGCCTTGATGTAGCGGGATACTACAATGAGCAGTTCTTC
CASSLDVAGYYNEQFF
>TRBD2|19|TRBV27|TRBJ2-7
TGTGCCAGCAGTTTACTGGGCCCGACTAGCGGGAGGTTCTTCTACGAGCAGTACTTC
CASSLLGPTSGRFFYEQYF
>TRBD1|14|TRBV2|TRBJ2-5
TGTGCCAGCAGTGAAGGAGGGGGCGGTGAGACCCAGTACTTC
CASSEGGGGETQYF
>TRBD2|17|TRBV29-1|TRBJ2-1
TGCAGCGTTGAAGGCGGTAAGCGGGGGGTGACCTACAATGAGCAGTTCTTC
CSVEGGKRGVTYNEQFF
>TRBD2|15|TRBV4-1|TRBJ2-1
TGCGCCAGCAGCCAACGCTTAGCGGGAGGAGGTGAGCAGTTCTTC
CASSQRLAGGGEQFF
>-|14|TRBV7-3|TRBJ2-7
TGTGCCAGCAGCTCCCTGACTCACTCCTACGAGCAGTACTTC
CASSSLTHSYEQYF
>TRBD1|14|TRBV6-5|TRBJ2-5
TGTGCCAGCAGCCCAGACAGGGGGCGGGAGACCCAGTACTTC
CASSPDRGRETQYF
>-|16|TRBV28|TRBJ2-7
TGTGCCAGCAGTTTGTCGGTGTCGAAGAGCTCCTACGAGCAGTACTTC
CASSLSVSKSSYEQYF
>TRBD1|13|TRBV28|TRBJ1-2
TGTGCCAGCACCCCAGGGACAGCCTATGGCTACACCTTC
CASTPGTAYGYTF
>-|13|TRBV7-7|TRBJ2-5
TGTGCCAGCATGGATAGGGCCAGGGAGACCCAGTACTTC
CASMDRARETQYF
>TRBD1|15|TRBV6-6|TRBJ2-2
TGTGCCAGCCACCCGGGACAGGGGGCGAGCGGGGAGCTGTTTTTT
CASHPGQGASGELFF
>-|15|TRBV10-1|TRBJ2-3
TGCGCCAGCAGTGATTTTGGGGAATTGTCAGATACGCAGTATTTT
CASSDFGELSDTQYF
>-|19|TRBV4-1|TRBJ2-7
TGCGCCAGCAGCCAAGAAGACGGCGCGGGGCGGGCTAGCTCCTACGAGCAGTACTTC
CASSQEDGAGRASSYEQYF
>TRBD1|16|TRBV5-1|TRBJ1-5
TGCGCCAGCAGCTTGACCGCAGGGGGCGCGAATCAGCCCCAGCATTTT
CASSLTAGGANQPQHF